This entry is about one T cell receptor beta chain. This sample is drawn from a study of glioma-infiltrating T cells after dendritic cell vaccination. Trimming removed 1 base from V and 10 bases from J, with 20 bases in between. This CDR3 comprises 15 residues. The germline V gene encodes CDR1 SGHDT and CDR2 YYEEEE. The method was immunoSEQ multiplex PCR; TCRdb's version includes in-frame clones alone and lacks a portion of them. The data hold fewer than 35,000 clones, with 90% to 95% observed a single time. This TCR was sampled from a human donor with glioblastoma. The sample here was blood, taken before dendritic cell vaccination. This chain links TRBV5-6 with TRBJ1-2, with D perhaps matching TRBD1 (5 bases). CDR3 sequence reads: CASSLTGAGRGIYTF. CDR3 coding DNA: TGTGCCAGCAGCTTGACTGGGGCGGGGCGCGGTATCTACACCTTC.